What follows describes a single T cell receptor (beta chain). Antigen specificity is unknown. This sample is drawn from a study of shared clonotypes between healthy human individuals. This CDR3 has 16 amino acids. Trimming removed 0 bases at V and 1 base at J, with 12 bases between. Germline lookup yields CDR1 SNHLY and CDR2 FYNNEI. Data came from immunoSEQ multiplex PCR; TCRdb stores just in-frame clones and leaves some out. The sample lists around 560,000 clones, about 95% seen once, with over 0.09% in the top ten. The study, taken as a whole, reports: Relative to memory subsets, naive subsets generally showed larger estimated richness. The generation probabilities recorded for non-shared clonotypes fell below those of clonotypes shared by all four donors.

In the naive CD8 group, cells lacked CD45RO and were positively selected for CCR7, so terminally differentiated effector memory CD45RA+ cells were left out. Sequences were obtained from naive CD8+ T cells sorted from blood. The TCR originated in a woman in her twenties or thirties in good health. This rearrangement joins TRBV2 to TRBJ2-5, with D possibly TRBD2 on 5 matching bases. The CDR3 protein is CASSEALEGFQETQYF. The CDR3 region has the DNA TGTGCCAGCAGTGAAGCGCTTGAGGGCTTCCAAGAGACCCAGTACTTC.